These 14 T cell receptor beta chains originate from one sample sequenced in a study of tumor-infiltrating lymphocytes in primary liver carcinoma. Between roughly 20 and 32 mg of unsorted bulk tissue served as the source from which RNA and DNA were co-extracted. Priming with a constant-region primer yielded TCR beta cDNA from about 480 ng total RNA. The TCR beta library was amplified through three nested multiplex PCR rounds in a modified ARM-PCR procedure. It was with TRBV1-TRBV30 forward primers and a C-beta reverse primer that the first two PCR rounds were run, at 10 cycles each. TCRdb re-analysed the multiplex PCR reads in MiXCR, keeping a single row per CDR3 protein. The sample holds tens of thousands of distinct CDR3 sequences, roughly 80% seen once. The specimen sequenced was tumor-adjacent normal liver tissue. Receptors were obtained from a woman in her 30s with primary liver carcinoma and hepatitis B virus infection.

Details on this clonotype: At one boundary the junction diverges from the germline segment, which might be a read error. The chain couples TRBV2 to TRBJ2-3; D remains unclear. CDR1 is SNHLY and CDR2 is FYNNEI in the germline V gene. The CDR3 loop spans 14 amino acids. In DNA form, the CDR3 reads TGTGCCAGCAGTGAAGCGGTTAACACAGATACGCACTATTTT. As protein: CASSEAVNTDTHYF.

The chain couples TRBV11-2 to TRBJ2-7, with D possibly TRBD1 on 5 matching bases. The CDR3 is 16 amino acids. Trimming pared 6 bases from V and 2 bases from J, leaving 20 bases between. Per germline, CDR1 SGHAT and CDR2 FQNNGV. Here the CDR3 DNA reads TGTGCCAGCAGTATCACAGGATGGGGCTCGACCTACGAGCAGTACTTC. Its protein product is CASSITGWGSTYEQYF.

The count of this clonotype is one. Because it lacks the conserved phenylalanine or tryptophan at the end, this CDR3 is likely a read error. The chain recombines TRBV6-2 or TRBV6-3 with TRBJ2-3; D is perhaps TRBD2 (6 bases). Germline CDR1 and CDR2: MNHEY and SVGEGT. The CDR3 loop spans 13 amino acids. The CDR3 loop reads CAGSTGATDTQYL. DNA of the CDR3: TGTGCCGGCAGCACGGGAGCCACAGATACGCAGTATTTG.

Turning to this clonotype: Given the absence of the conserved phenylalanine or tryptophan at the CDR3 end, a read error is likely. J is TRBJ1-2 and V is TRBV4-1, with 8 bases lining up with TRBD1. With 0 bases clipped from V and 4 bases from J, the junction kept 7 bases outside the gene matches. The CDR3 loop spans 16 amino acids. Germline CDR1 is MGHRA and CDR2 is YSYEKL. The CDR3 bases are TGCGCCAGCAGCCAAGACCGGCAGGGGGCCGTCTATGGCTACACCATC. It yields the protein CASSQDRQGAVYGYTI.

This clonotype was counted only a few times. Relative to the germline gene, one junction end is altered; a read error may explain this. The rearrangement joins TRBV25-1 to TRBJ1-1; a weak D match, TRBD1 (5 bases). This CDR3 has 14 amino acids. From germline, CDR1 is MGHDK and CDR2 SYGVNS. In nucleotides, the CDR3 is TGTGTCAGCAGGAGCCCCCAGGGGAACACTGAAGCTTTCTTT. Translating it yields CVSRSPQGNTEAFF.

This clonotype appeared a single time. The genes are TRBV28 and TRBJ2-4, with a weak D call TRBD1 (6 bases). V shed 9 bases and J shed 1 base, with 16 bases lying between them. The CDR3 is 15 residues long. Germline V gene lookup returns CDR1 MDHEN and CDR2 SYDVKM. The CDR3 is CARSLRGRAKNIQYF. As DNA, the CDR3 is TGTGCCAGAAGTCTCAGGGGAAGGGCCAAAAACATTCAGTACTTC.

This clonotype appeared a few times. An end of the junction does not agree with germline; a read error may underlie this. The CDR3 here is CSVAGGSGANILTF. CDR3 DNA sequence: TGCAGCGTTGCCGGGGGGTCCGGAGCCAACATCCTGACTTTC. The rearrangement uses TRBV29-1 and TRBJ2-6; 7 nucleotides agree with TRBD2. CDR1 and CDR2 from the germline V gene are SQVTM and ANQGSEA. The CDR3 spans 14 residues.

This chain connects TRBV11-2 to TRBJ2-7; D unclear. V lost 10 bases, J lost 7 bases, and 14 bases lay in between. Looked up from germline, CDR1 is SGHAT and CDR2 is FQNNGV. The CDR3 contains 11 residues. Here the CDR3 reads CATSPDNEQYF. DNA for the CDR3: TGTGCCACCAGTCCAGACAATGAGCAGTACTTC.

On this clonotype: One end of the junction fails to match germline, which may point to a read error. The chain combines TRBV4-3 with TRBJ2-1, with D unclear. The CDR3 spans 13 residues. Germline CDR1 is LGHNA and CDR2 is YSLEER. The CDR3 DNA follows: TGCGCCAGCAGCCACACAGAGTTGGTCAATGAGCTCTTC. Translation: CASSHTELVNELF.

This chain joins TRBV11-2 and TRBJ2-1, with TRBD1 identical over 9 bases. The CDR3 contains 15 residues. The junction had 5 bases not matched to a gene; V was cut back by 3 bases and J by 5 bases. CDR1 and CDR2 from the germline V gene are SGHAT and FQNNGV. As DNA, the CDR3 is TGTGCCAGCAGCTTCGGACAGGGGAAGCACAATGAGCAGTTCTTC. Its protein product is CASSFGQGKHNEQFF.

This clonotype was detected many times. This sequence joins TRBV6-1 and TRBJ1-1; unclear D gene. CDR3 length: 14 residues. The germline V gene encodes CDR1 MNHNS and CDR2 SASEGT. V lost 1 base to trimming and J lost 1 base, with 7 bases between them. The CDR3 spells CASSEESTNTEAFF. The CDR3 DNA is TGTGCCAGCAGTGAAGAAAGCACGAACACTGAAGCTTTCTTT.

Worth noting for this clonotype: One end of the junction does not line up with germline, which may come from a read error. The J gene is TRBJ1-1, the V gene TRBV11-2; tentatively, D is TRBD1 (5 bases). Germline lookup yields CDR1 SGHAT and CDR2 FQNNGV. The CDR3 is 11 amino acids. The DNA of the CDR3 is TGTGCAAGCAGCCACGGGACTGAAGTTTTCTTT. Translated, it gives CASSHGTEVFF.

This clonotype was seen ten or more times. The CDR3 DNA reads as TGTGCCAGCAGTGAACCAGGGGGCGTTGAAAAACTGTTTTTT. The encoded protein is CASSEPGGVEKLFF. The chain has TRBV6-1 and TRBJ1-4; 8 bases are a match to TRBD1. After removal of 2 bases from V and 7 bases from J, the junction contained 3 bases not matched to a gene. Germline V gene lookup returns CDR1 MNHNS and CDR2 SASEGT. This CDR3 has 14 amino acids.

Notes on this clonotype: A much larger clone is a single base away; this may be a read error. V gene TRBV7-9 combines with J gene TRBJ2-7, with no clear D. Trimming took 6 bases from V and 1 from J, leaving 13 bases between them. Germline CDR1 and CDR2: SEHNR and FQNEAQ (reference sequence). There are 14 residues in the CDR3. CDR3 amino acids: CASRLNPDSYEQYF. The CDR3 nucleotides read TGTGCCAGCAGATTAAATCCGGATTCCTACGAGCAGTACTTC. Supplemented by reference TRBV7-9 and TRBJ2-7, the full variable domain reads DTGVSQNPRHKITKRGQNVTFRCDPISEHNRLYWYRQTLGQGPEFLTYFQNEAQLEKSRLLSDRFSAERPKGSFSTLEIQRTEQGDSAMYLCASRLNPDSYEQYFGPGTRLTVT.